This T cell receptor beta chain derives from a study of T cell responses to AZD1222 COVID-19 vaccine. Study results and caveats: The study found vaccine-associated CD4 TCRs spanning spike, dominant at 160-218 and 743-854. Two doses of AZD1222 preceded a rise in Spike-specific TCR breadth and depth.

Remarks on this clone: Antigen unknown.

The method was immunoSEQ multiplex PCR; TCRdb's version includes in-frame clones alone and lacks a portion of them. Of 110,000 to 150,000 clones listed, 85% to 95% are singletons. This receptor was taken from an adult who had recovered from COVID-19. This sample comprised peripheral blood, obtained after recovery from COVID-19.

The CDR3 coding sequence is TGTGCCAGCAGCGCCCGGACAACTTTTAACTATGGCTACACCTTC. This encodes CASSARTTFNYGYTF. V and J are TRBV21-1 and TRBJ1-2; the DNA was not compared with TRBD1, the D call given in the table. TRBV21-1 is noted as a pseudogene. The CDR3 has 15 amino acids.